This T cell receptor beta chain was documented in a study of blood T cells in healthy people across ages (dated by TCRdb to about 2015). Notes on the research overall: In model experiments, roughly one uniquely barcoded TCR beta cDNA molecule per two T cells was captured by template switching. Age-related changes in TCR beta repertoire diversity were measured in the study by deep sequencing normalized with unique cDNA molecular identifiers. The donors were divided into four age groups: young (average about 15 years), middle-aged (about 39), aged (roughly 66) and long-lived (about 79). For two donors (one aged 18 to 29 and one aged 80 or older), the study analyzed two additional independent replicas of 1 million unique cDNA reads from the same blood draw.

Overall study outcomes, separate from this receptor: A strong correlation was found between observed TCR beta diversity and the percentage of naive T cells measured by flow cytometry. Total diversity estimates from one million sequenced T cells were considered lower bounds and underestimates. Because profiling used bulk unsorted PBMCs, naive and antigen-experienced compartments could not be compared conclusively. The CMV infection status of donors was not known, potentially confounding age-related changes in expanded clonotypes. The long-lived group showed more naive CD4+ T cells, fewer expanded clones and increased TCR diversity than the aged group, suggesting age selection. Observed TCR beta diversity per million T cells fell roughly linearly with age, and a significant reduction was already apparent by age around 40.

Unmatched junction bases come to 4, with V trimmed by 5 bases and J by 2 bases. The CDR3 runs 15 amino acids, cysteine and phenylalanine included. The entry retains the CDR3 DNA only, 45 bases that are in frame from base 1. From the germline V gene (reference sequence), CDR1 is LGHDT and CDR2 is YNNKEL. The roughly 39 donors, aged roughly 6 to 90 years, were systemically healthy Caucasian individuals from Russia. Approximately 10 milliliters of peripheral blood were collected from each donor into EDTA-treated Vacutainer tubes. PBMCs were isolated by Ficoll-Paque density-gradient centrifugation, with at least 7 million obtained per sample. Total RNA, at least 6 micrograms per sample, was extracted from PBMCs with Trizol reagent. For every donor, an aliquot of PBMCs went through flow cytometry to measure the percentages of naive CD45RAhigh/CD27high T cells. Preparation of the library involved 5' RACE. The sequencer listed for this sample is Illumina HiSeq 2500. A second PCR of about 7 to 12 cycles was run with a J-beta primer mix and a sample-barcoded 5' primer. A unique molecular identifier was introduced onto each TCR beta cDNA molecule by a template-switch 5' adaptor carrying 12 random nucleotides. Each sample yielded at least 2.5 million CDR3-containing paired-end reads. The Mint cDNA synthesis kit, primed by a TRBC-specific oligonucleotide, was used to synthesize first-strand cDNA from all RNA. After uracil-DNA glycosylase treatment, a first 18-cycle PCR used universal primers M1SS and BC2_uni_R on all cDNA. Per the authors' processing: Normalization of each sample was performed by random selection of 1 million high-quality reads, each carrying a distinct molecular identifier. Instead of being binned into consensus sequences, reads with shared molecular identifiers were discarded. MiTCR, with a Q25 quality threshold and the strictest error-elimination algorithm, was used for CDR3 identification, clonotype clustering and error correction. Lower-bound total TCR beta diversity was estimated with a nonparametric unseen species model using Euler transformation. Using fastp at Q25 and MiXCR, TCRdb reprocessed the public reads and kept productive beta chains. Rows with a matching CDR3 protein are joined into one entry that keeps the most common DNA and genes. The V and J calls reflect TCRdb's pipeline rather than the authors' work. In this sample the table shows 780,000 or so distinct CDR3 sequences, roughly 25% of which occur a single time. Approximately 3.7% of the sample goes to the ten largest clones.

This clonotype occurred a few times. Its antigen target is currently unknown. No base quality information exists; no much larger clone differs at one position. The same data also contributed to another study, on T cells of mothers and their children. As noted in the second study: Nine systemically healthy Caucasian individuals served as donors, namely three mothers together with their six children. cDNA synthesis consumed the entire amount of extracted RNA, loaded at roughly 1.5 ug RNA in each 15 ul reaction. In the second PCR, the M1S primer added sample barcodes and 2-4 random nucleotides. Over 8.5 million TCR beta CDR3 reads were obtained for each mother, and 2.7 million or so reads were obtained for each child. TCR recombination output is similarly shaped by thymic selection in related and unrelated pairs, with a minor effect exerted by inherited differences. Normalized repertoire overlap was always slightly but never significantly higher in related than unrelated mother-child pairs. With a sensitivity of approximately 100 clones per million clonotypes, no persistent microchimeric T cell clones were detected. Deep NGS was used in the study to compare the TCR beta repertoires of mothers and children and to look for features that separate related mother-child pairs from unrelated individuals. Mothers averaged about 40 +/- 4 years of age and children averaged about 10 +/- 4 years. After adapters were ligated using NEBNext reagents, the libraries underwent 100+100 nt paired-end sequencing on an Illumina HiSeq 2000. To prevent cross-contamination, the mother and child libraries were prepared a month apart and were sequenced in separate runs. Between 500,000 and 2,000,000 distinct TCR beta clonotypes were identified per donor. Naive TCR beta clonotypes were estimated from low-frequency clonotypes matched to each donor's FACS-determined naive share, without sorting.

The TCR originated in a boy younger than 18 in good health. Material: blood. The rearrangement joined TRBV3-1 to TRBJ1-4; 8 bases in between match TRBD1. The encoded CDR3 is CASSITGGTNEKLFF. The sequenced DNA: TGTGCCAGCAGCATCACAGGGGGGACTAATGAAAAACTGTTTTTT.